This T cell receptor beta chain was captured in a study of molecular identifiers for immune sequencing clone quantification (dated by TCRdb to between 2017 and 2018). The study in broad terms: For a replicate experiment, RNA from approximately 20,000 or 100,000 naive CD8 T cells was divided into five aliquots, of which four were sequenced. This methods study used CD8 T cells to benchmark TCR RNA copy counting and molecular-identifier clustering-based TCR repertoire sequencing (MIDCIRS).

Libraries of naive CD8 T cells were built from about 20,000 to 1,000,000 sorted cells, with 10%, 30% or 50% of the purified RNA used. Naive CD8 T cells, defined as CD8+CD4-CCR7+CD45RA+, were FACS-sorted into RLT Plus buffer on a BD FACSAria II. Detection sensitivity was tested by spiking Jurkat RNA equal to roughly ten TCR copies' worth into samples containing 20,000-1,000,000 naive CD8 T cells. CD8 T cells were enriched using RosetteSep CD8+ T Cell Enrichment Cocktail and Ficoll-Paque, and the enriched cells then underwent ACK red cell lysis. V loses 4 bases, J loses 4 bases, and the germline ends lie 16 bases apart. The germline V gene (reference sequence) yields GTSNPN for CDR1 and SVGIG for CDR2. The CDR3 runs 14 residues from the cysteine to the phenylalanine. The CDR3 DNA has 42 bases and is translated from base 1. General conclusions and limits of the study: Identical TCR molecules sharing a barcode could cause highly expanded clone sizes to be underestimated. In CMV-specific effector cells, clones with more than 20 RNA copies contained over 97% of molecules, whereas in naive cells such clones contained under 1% of molecules. Spiked-in Jurkat TCR RNA equivalent to a single cell was reported to be detectable even among 850,000 to 1,000,000 naive CD8 T cells. When barcode sub-clustering was not used, chimeric consensus sequences inflated TCR diversity, with chimeras reaching as high as 47%. Spiked-in Jurkat TCR RNA (about ten copies' worth), which is not part of the donor repertoire, was contained in the naive libraries. Modeling gave approximately 3 recovered TCR RNA copies per cell versus 8 to 10 by digital PCR, implying 25% to 30% capture efficiency.

There are a few counts of this clonotype. Which antigen it targets is not known. No qualities accompany the bases; no much larger clone lies one base away. The protocol used for the library was PCR. Sequencing was carried out with a NextSeq 500. Bulk TCR libraries were made following a previously described method, with the TCR primers given in Table S5. Total RNA was purified with the Qiagen AllPrep DNA/RNA kit. Before analysis, reads from multiple sequencing runs of one library were combined. The published analysis was carried out like this. Only reads with exact TCR constant sequence were kept, trimmed to 150 nt, and grouped by their 12-nt molecular barcodes. Reads in each barcode group were sub-clustered using a 15% Levenshtein threshold, and a quality-weighted consensus sequence was built for each RNA molecule. Non-functional sequences were removed, as were lower-count sequences one edit away from another. On the basis of fitting two negative binomial distributions, barcode sub-clusters with fewer than 20% of the maximum read count were discarded. TCRdb reprocessing: public reads trimmed at Q25 with fastp, clones called with MiXCR, in-frame beta chains kept. Every distinct CDR3 protein forms one entry, paired with its most common genes and DNA. These V and J calls originate from TCRdb's pipeline instead of the authors' own analysis. This sample gives 490,000 or so distinct CDR3 sequences in total; roughly 24% of them show up just once. Under 0.85% of the sample is in the top ten clones.

This sequence was found in a human donor in good health. Some libraries in this study had Jurkat cell RNA spiked in. The sequenced material came from naive CD8+ T cells from blood, with Jurkat cell RNA spiked in. The cell subset or site label, as the study defines it: FACS-sorted CD8+CD4-CCR7+CD45RA+ naive T cells. The chain uses TRBV30 and TRBJ1-1; the D segment could be TRBD1, given 5 matching bases. The CDR3 reads as follows: CAWMGESAGTEAFF. In nucleotides, the sequence is TGTGCCTGGATGGGGGAATCGGCAGGCACTGAAGCTTTCTTT. Outside the CDR3, residues come from the reference TRBV30 and TRBJ1-1 proteins, so the full variable domain is: SQTIHQWPATLVQPVGSPLSLECTVEGTSNPNLYWYRQAAGRGLQLLFYSVGIGQISSEVPQNLSASRPQDRQFILSSKKLLLSDSGFYLCAWMGESAGTEAFFGQGTRLTVV.